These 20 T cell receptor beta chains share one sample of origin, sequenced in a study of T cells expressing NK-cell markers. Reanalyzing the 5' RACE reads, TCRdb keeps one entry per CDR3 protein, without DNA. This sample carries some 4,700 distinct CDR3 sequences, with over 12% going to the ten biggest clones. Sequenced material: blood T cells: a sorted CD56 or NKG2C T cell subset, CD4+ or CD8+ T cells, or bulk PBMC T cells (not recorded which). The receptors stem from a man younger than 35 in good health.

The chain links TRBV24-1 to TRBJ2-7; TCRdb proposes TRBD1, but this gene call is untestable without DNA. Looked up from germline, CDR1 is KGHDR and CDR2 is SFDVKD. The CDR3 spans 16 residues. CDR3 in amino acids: CATSDTTRDGTYEQYF.

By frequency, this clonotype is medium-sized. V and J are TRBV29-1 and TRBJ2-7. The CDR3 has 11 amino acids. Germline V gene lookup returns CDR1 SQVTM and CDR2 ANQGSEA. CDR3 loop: CSVVWAYEQYF.

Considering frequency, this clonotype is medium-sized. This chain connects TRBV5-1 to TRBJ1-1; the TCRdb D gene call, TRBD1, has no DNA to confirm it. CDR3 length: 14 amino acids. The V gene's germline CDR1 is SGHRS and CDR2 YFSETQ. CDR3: CASSLGQGAAEAFF.

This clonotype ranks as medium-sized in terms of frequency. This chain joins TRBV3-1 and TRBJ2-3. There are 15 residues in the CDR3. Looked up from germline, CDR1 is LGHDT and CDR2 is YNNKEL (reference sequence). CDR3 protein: CASSPRVPSTDTQYF.

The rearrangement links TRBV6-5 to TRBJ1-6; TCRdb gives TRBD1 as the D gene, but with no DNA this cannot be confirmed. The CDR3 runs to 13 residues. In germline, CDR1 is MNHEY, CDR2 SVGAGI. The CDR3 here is CASSYDSNSPLHF.

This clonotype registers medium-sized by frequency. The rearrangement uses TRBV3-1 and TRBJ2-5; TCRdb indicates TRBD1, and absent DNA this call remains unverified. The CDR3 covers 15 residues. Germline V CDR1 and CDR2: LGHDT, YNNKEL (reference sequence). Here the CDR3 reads CASSQEAGTQETQYF.

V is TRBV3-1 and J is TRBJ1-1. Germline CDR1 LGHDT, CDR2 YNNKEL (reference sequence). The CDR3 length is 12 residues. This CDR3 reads CASSRTDTEAFF.

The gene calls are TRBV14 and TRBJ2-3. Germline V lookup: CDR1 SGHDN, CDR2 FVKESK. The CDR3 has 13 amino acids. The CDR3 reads CASSQVGWVTQYF. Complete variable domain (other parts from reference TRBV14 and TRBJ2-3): EAGVTQFPSHSVIEKGQTVTLRCDPISGHDNLYWYRRVMGKEIKFLLHFVKESKQDESGMPNNRFLAERTGGTYSTLKVQPAELEDSGVYFCASSQVGWVTQYFGPGTRLTVL.

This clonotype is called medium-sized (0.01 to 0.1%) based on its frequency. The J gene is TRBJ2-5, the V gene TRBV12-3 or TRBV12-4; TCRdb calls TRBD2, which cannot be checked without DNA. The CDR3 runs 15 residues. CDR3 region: CASSFGLAGGETQYF.

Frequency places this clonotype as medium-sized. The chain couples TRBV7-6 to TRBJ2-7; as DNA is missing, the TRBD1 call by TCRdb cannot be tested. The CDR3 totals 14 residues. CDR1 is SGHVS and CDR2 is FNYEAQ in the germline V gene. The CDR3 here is CASTRGHGPYEQYF.

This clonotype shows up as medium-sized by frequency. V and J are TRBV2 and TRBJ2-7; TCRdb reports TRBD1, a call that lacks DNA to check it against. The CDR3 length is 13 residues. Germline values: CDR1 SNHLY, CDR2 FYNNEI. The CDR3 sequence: CASGSGQDYEQYF.

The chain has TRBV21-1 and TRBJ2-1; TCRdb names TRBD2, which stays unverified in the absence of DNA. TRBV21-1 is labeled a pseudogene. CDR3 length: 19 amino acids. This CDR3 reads CASNGLAPTHPSSYNEQFF.

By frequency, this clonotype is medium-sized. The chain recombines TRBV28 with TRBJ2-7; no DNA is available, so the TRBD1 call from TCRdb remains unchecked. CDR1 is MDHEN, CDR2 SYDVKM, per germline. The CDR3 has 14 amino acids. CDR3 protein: CASSFRGATYEQYF. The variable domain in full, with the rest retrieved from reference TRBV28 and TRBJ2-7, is DVKVTQSSRYLVKRTGEKVFLECVQDMDHENMFWYRQDPGLGLRLIYFSYDVKMKEKGDIPEGYSVSREKKERFSLILESASTNQTSMYLCASSFRGATYEQYFGPGTRLTVT.

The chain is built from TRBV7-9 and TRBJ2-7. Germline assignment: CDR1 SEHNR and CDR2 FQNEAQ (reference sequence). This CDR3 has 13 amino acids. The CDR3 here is CASSLAQPHEQYF.

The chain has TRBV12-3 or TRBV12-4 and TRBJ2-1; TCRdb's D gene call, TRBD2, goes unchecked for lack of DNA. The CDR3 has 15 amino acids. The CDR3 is CASSQTSGRSHEQFF.

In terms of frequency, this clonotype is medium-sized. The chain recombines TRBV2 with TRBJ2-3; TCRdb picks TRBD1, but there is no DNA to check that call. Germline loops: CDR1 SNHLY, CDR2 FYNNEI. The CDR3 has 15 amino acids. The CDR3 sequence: CASSGQGARTDTQYF.

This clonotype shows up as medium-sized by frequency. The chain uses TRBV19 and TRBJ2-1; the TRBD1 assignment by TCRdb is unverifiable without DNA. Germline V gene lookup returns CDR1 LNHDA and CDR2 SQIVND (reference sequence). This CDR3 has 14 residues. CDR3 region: CASSLQGYYNEQFF.

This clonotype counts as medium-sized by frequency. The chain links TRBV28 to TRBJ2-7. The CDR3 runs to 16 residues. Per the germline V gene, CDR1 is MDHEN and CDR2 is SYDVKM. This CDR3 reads CASRVQADQNTYEQYF.

The CDR3 loop reads CASNGAGHNQPQHF. The chain carries TRBV23-1 and TRBJ1-5. TRBV23-1 carries the ORF label, with uncertain function. The CDR3 spans 14 residues.

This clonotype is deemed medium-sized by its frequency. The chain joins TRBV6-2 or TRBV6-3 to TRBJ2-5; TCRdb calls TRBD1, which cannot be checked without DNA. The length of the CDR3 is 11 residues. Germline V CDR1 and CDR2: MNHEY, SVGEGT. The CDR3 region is CASRQVQTQYF.